This T cell receptor (beta chain) was documented in a study of OX40 agonist ivuxolimab in advanced cancers. The wider study: A partial response was reached by three patients: one with hepatocellular carcinoma and two with cutaneous melanoma.

CDR1 is LGHNA and CDR2 is YNFKEQ in the germline V gene. V was clipped by 1 base and J by 0 bases, with 10 bases between them. This CDR3 is 16 amino acids long. Assay used: immunoSEQ multiplex PCR; TCRdb lists only in-frame clones, some missing. In the table there are tens of thousands of clones, over 80% of which are singletons. This TCR derives from an adult with an advanced solid tumor such as melanoma, head and neck, liver or kidney cancer. V is TRBV4-2 and J is TRBJ1-3; D uncertain. Sequencing was performed on CD4+ or CD8+ T cells sorted from blood, taken in a trial of the OX40 agonist ivuxolimab. This chain's CDR3 is CASSQGVPSSGNTIYF. Written as DNA, the CDR3 is TGTGCCAGCAGCCAAGGAGTCCCCAGCTCTGGAAACACCATATATTTT.